The 15 T cell receptor beta chains listed next were all sequenced from one sample in a study of cytomegalovirus exposure and HLA in healthy donors (dated by TCRdb to 2016 to 2017). The library was generated by the immunoSEQ multiplex PCR assay. For the multiplex PCR, a mixture combining 60 forward primers for TCR Vbeta segments and 13 reverse primers for TCR Jbeta segments was used. Drawn from immuneACCESS, this table holds only the in-frame rearrangements with V and J called that TCRdb kept. Clones are partly lost; checked studies trace under half to an unresolved V gene and leave the rest unexplained. The sample contains about 62,000 clones, about 90% of them found a single time. The leading ten clones occupy approximately 1.4% of the sample. The sample comprised PBMCs. These receptors were collected from a young man in good health and CMV-seronegative.

The chain is built from TRBV7-2 and TRBJ2-1; 11 bases are shared with TRBD1. The CDR3 length is 15 residues. The V and J ends lost 5 bases and 9 bases, in that order; junction bases with no gene match: 9. Per germline, CDR1 SGHTA and CDR2 FQGNSA. The CDR3 here is CASSRGTGGAGEQFF. The CDR3 DNA reads as TGTGCCAGCAGCCGCGGGACAGGGGGGGCCGGTGAGCAGTTCTTC.

V is TRBV2 and J is TRBJ1-1; D gene uncertain. This CDR3 contains 13 residues. V lost 5 bases and J lost 1, with 8 bases in between. Germline CDR1 reads SNHLY; CDR2 reads FYNNEI. The CDR3 coding sequence is TGTGCCAGCAGTCCTCGACAGAACACTGAAGCTTTCTTT. Translated, it gives CASSPRQNTEAFF.

The rearrangement joins TRBV19 to TRBJ2-1, with TRBD1 matching over 9 bases. The V segment lost 5 bases and the J segment 7 bases; nucleotides outside the gene matches: 3. The CDR3 has 13 residues. In germline, CDR1 is LNHDA, CDR2 SQIVND (reference sequence). Here the CDR3 DNA reads TGTGCCAGTAGTTTGACAGGGGGAAATGAGCAGTTCTTC. Amino acids: CASSLTGGNEQFF.

Written as DNA, the CDR3 is TGTGCCAGCAGCGTAGGGGCAGGGCTGAACGAGCAGTACTTC. Residues: CASSVGAGLNEQYF. This chain joins TRBV9 and TRBJ2-7; D possibly corresponds to TRBD1 (5 bases). V was cut by 0 bases and J by 5 bases, with 12 bases left in between. This CDR3 region has 14 residues. Germline CDR1 SGDLS, CDR2 YYNGEE.

This rearrangement joins TRBV11-2 to TRBJ2-7; 9 nucleotides line up with TRBD2. There are 15 residues in the CDR3. Trimming at V came to 5 bases and at J to 2 bases, leaving 7 bases not matched to a gene. Germline-derived CDR1 and CDR2 are SGHAT and FQNNGV. The CDR3 protein is CASSPEAGGPYEQYF. In nucleotides, the CDR3 is TGTGCCAGCAGCCCCGAAGCGGGGGGTCCCTACGAGCAGTACTTC.

This rearrangement joins TRBV10-2 to TRBJ1-1; D call uncertain. CDR1 WSHSY and CDR2 SAAADI come from the germline V gene. V lost 5 bases and J 5 bases, leaving 18 bases between the germline ends. The CDR3 totals 15 residues. CDR3 DNA sequence: TGCGCCAGCAGTCCCGGACTGTCCTCGGAGACTGAAGCTTTCTTT. Translation: CASSPGLSSETEAFF.

The gene calls are TRBV6-5 and TRBJ1-5; tentative D call: TRBD1 (6 bases). This CDR3 has 13 amino acids. Germline loops: CDR1 MNHEY, CDR2 SVGAGI. Trimming pared 5 bases from V and 5 bases from J, leaving 10 bases between. CDR3 sequence: CASSRGQYQPQHF. The CDR3 DNA follows: TGTGCCAGCAGTCGCGGACAGTATCAGCCCCAGCATTTT.

The CDR3 DNA is TGTGCCAGCAGCCGTCGGGGGGGCAGTTCCTACGAGCAGTACTTC. Translated, it gives CASSRRGGSSYEQYF. This rearrangement joins TRBV7-9 to TRBJ2-7, with TRBD2 matching over 8 bases. Germline lookup yields CDR1 SEHNR and CDR2 FQNEAQ (reference sequence). V lost 5 bases and J lost 1; bases outside the gene matches: 7. CDR3 length: 15 amino acids.

The table lists this clone with a count of one. The chain employs TRBV28 and TRBJ2-3; unclear D gene. The CDR3 contains 15 residues. CDR1 is MDHEN and CDR2 is SYDVKM in the germline V gene. V lost 6 bases, J lost 2 bases, and 15 bases lay in between. For the CDR3, the DNA is TGTGCCAGCAGCCTGCGCCTTACTCTCACAGATACGCAGTATTTT. It is translated as CASSLRLTLTDTQYF.

V usage is TRBV28 and J usage is TRBJ2-2; D is uncertain. V lost 3 bases to trimming and J lost 13 bases, with 9 bases between them. This CDR3 comprises 11 residues. The germline gives CDR1 MDHEN, CDR2 SYDVKM. The CDR3 loop reads CASSFSARLFF. The CDR3 nucleotides are TGTGCCAGCAGTTTCAGTGCAAGGCTGTTTTTT. The full variable domain, rest sourced from reference TRBV28 and TRBJ2-2, is DVKVTQSSRYLVKRTGEKVFLECVQDMDHENMFWYRQDPGLGLRLIYFSYDVKMKEKGDIPEGYSVSREKKERFSLILESASTNQTSMYLCASSFSARLFFGEGSRLTVL.

The rearrangement links TRBV28 to TRBJ2-1; 13 nucleotides align to TRBD2. The junction had 5 bases not matched to a gene; V was cut back by 7 bases and J by 8 bases. CDR3 length: 14 amino acids. The germline gives CDR1 MDHEN, CDR2 SYDVKM. The CDR3 bases are TGTGCCAGCATTGGACTAGCGGGGGCTTATGAGCAGTTCTTC. Its translation is CASIGLAGAYEQFF.

The V gene is TRBV5-1, the J gene TRBJ1-1, with D possibly TRBD1 on 6 matching bases. Germline V lookup: CDR1 SGHRS, CDR2 YFSETQ. The CDR3 runs 13 residues. Deletions cut 4 bases from V and 4 bases from J, with 11 bases between. DNA of the CDR3: TGCGCCAGCAGCCCCCAGGGGTCCACTGAAGCTTTCTTT. Translating gives CASSPQGSTEAFF.

This chain uses TRBV2 with TRBJ2-1, with D tentatively TRBD1 (5 bases). This CDR3 has 16 residues. Per the germline V gene, CDR1 is SNHLY and CDR2 is FYNNEI. V was trimmed by 8 bases and J by 9 bases, leaving 26 bases between them. CDR3 bases: TGTGCCAGCGACCCCGTGTGGGCAGGGCGTCTGGGTGAGCAGTTCTTC. This sequence encodes CASDPVWAGRLGEQFF.

This rearrangement joins TRBV10-3 to TRBJ2-3; D might be TRBD2 (6 bases). Looked up from germline, CDR1 is ENHRY and CDR2 is SYGVKD. The CDR3 is made up of 12 amino acids. Trimming shortened V by 6 bases and J by 6 bases, and 10 bases separated the two germline ends. CDR3 DNA: TGTGCCATCAGCGCGGGGCGGGATACGCAGTATTTT. Amino acid sequence: CAISAGRDTQYF.

The chain employs TRBV7-3 and TRBJ2-3; 9 bases are a match to TRBD2. Germline V lookup: CDR1 SGHTA, CDR2 FQGTGA. The ends lost 8 bases at V and 3 bases at J; junction bases unmatched: 3. The CDR3 is 13 amino acids. The CDR3: CASGRGGTDTQYF. The DNA for the CDR3 is TGTGCCAGCGGGCGGGGGGGTACAGATACGCAGTATTTT.